Shown below are 14 T cell receptor beta chains from a single sample sequenced in a study of T-cell reconstitution after alpha-beta-depleted transplantation in children. Points from the study as a whole: When one year had passed after transplant, most T-cell counts and diversity came from newly produced T cells.

Researchers prepared the TCRbeta library using unique molecular identifiers, the study reports. One entry per CDR3 protein results from TCRdb running MiXCR on the PCR reads. The repertoire holds some 300,000 distinct CDR3 sequences, with 6.5% to 9% as singletons. For these TCRs, the target antigens are not known. Sequenced material: peripheral blood, taken 360 days after TCRalphabeta/CD19-depleted stem cell transplant. The receptors here all came from a female patient between 2 and 10 years old who had a stem cell transplant for Fanconi anemia, so the T cells may come from the graft donor.

This clonotype was seen a few times. The rearrangement uses TRBV7-2 and TRBJ1-2; D is undetermined. With 3 bases removed from V and 5 bases from J, the gap between germline ends came to 13 bases. Per germline, CDR1 SGHTA and CDR2 FQGNSA. The CDR3 runs 14 residues. CDR3 loop: CASSFTISPYGYTF. The CDR3 nucleotides are TGTGCCAGCAGCTTTACCATTAGCCCGTATGGCTACACCTTC.

This clonotype was detected ten times or more. This chain uses TRBV7-2 with TRBJ1-3; D not resolved. The CDR3 runs 15 residues. Germline V lookup: CDR1 SGHTA, CDR2 FQGNSA. Deletions cut 5 bases from V and 0 bases from J, with 11 bases between. CDR3 coding DNA: TGTGCCAGCAGCCCCGACATTAGCTCTGGAAACACCATATATTTT. Its protein is CASSPDISSGNTIYF.

This clonotype has a count of ten or more. The chain joins TRBV20-1 to TRBJ2-5; D call uncertain. CDR3 size: 13 residues. Trimming pared 0 bases from V and 3 bases from J, leaving 8 bases between. The germline CDR1 and CDR2 sequences are DFQATT and SNEGSKA (reference sequence). The DNA for the CDR3 is TGCAGTGCTAGAGATTTTAGAAAAGAGACCCAGTACTTC. Translated: CSARDFRKETQYF.

CDR3 residues: CASSDSGVADTQYF. CDR3 bases: TGTGCCAGCAGCGATTCTGGGGTGGCAGATACGCAGTATTTT. The chain carries TRBV11-2 and TRBJ2-3; D gene uncertain. Per the germline V gene, CDR1 is SGHAT and CDR2 is FQNNGV. This CDR3 is 14 amino acids long. V lost 5 bases and J 4 bases, leaving 13 bases between the germline ends.

This clonotype has a count of ten or more. V and J are TRBV6-1 and TRBJ2-7; TRBD1 agrees at 7 bases. The CDR3 sequence is 14 residues long. Per the germline V gene, CDR1 is MNHNS and CDR2 is SASEGT. The ends lost 6 bases at V and 7 bases at J; junction bases unmatched: 12. The CDR3: CASRRTGPGQEQYV. The CDR3 bases are TGTGCCAGCAGAAGGACAGGTCCGGGGCAGGAGCAGTACGTC.

V usage is TRBV6-2 or TRBV6-3 and J usage is TRBJ2-4; 11 bases fit TRBD2. The CDR3 extends over 17 amino acids. Germline V gene data show CDR1 as MNHEY and CDR2 as SVGEGT. J was trimmed by 1 base and V by 5 bases; bases with no gene match: 7. The CDR3 here is CASSARLAGLAKNIQYF. The CDR3 nucleotides are TGTGCCAGCAGTGCCAGACTAGCGGGGCTGGCCAAAAACATTCAGTACTTC.

The chain uses TRBV3-1 and TRBJ2-3; D ambiguous. CDR3 length equals 14 residues. Germline CDR1 reads LGHDT; CDR2 reads YNNKEL (reference sequence). V lost 0 bases and J lost 1, with 5 bases in between. In nucleotides, the CDR3 is TGTGCCAGCAGCCAAGATGAGGGCACAGATACGCAGTATTTT. This codes for CASSQDEGTDTQYF.

This clonotype was detected ten times or more. The chain employs TRBV12-3 or TRBV12-4 and TRBJ2-7, with 9 positions matching TRBD1. Trimming at V came to 5 bases and at J to 6 bases, leaving 2 bases not matched to a gene. The length of the CDR3 is 12 residues. CDR3 bases: TGTGCCAGCAGTCAGACAGGGGGCGAGCAGTACGTC. Amino acids: CASSQTGGEQYV.

For this clonotype: At one end the junction does not follow the germline gene, possibly because of a read error. This chain uses TRBV27 with TRBJ2-5; TRBD2 matches at 7 bases. Germline CDR1 MNHEY, CDR2 SMNVEV (reference sequence). This CDR3 contains 12 residues. The CDR3 spells CASSLGGETHYF. CDR3 nucleotides: TGTGCCAGCAGTTTAGGGGGGGAGACCCATTACTTC.

A few counts support this clonotype. The chain links TRBV5-1 to TRBJ2-7; D is perhaps TRBD1 (5 bases). Trimming removed 6 bases from V and 7 bases from J, with 14 bases in between. The CDR3 runs to 12 residues. Germline loops: CDR1 SGHRS, CDR2 YFSETQ. CDR3 loop: CASTQASGEQYF. CDR3 in DNA: TGCGCCAGCACACAGGCCTCTGGGGAGCAGTACTTC.

This clonotype was counted between two and nine times. The rearrangement links TRBV14 to TRBJ2-5; D not certain. Trimming removed 1 base from V and 4 bases from J, with 4 bases in between. Per the germline V gene, CDR1 is SGHDN and CDR2 is FVKESK. The CDR3 is 12 residues long. Here the CDR3 DNA reads TGTGCCAGCAGCCAAGTATTAGAGACCCAGTACTTC. This sequence encodes CASSQVLETQYF.

Many counts were recorded for this clonotype. This chain uses TRBV5-1 with TRBJ1-2; D is perhaps TRBD1 (5 bases). The CDR3 covers 13 residues. Deletions cut 5 bases from V and 5 bases from J, with 13 bases between. Per germline, CDR1 SGHRS and CDR2 YFSETQ. Written as DNA, the CDR3 is TGCGCCAGCAGTCTGACAGCGGAATATGGCTACACCTTC. It encodes CASSLTAEYGYTF.

The gene calls are TRBV5-1 and TRBJ1-1, with 9 bases identical to TRBD1. CDR3 length equals 17 residues. Unmatched junction bases numbered 11, after V lost 0 bases and J lost 5 bases. Germline-derived CDR1 and CDR2 are SGHRS and YFSETQ. The CDR3 sequence is CASSLVYRGLGGTEAFF. In DNA form, the CDR3 reads TGCGCCAGCAGCTTGGTTTACAGGGGGCTCGGGGGGACTGAAGCTTTCTTT.

A few counts support this clonotype. V is TRBV27 and J is TRBJ2-2, with TRBD1 as a possible D gene (6 bases). Germline values: CDR1 MNHEY, CDR2 SMNVEV (reference sequence). The CDR3 has 15 amino acids. Deletions cut 4 bases from V and 8 bases from J, with 17 bases between. The CDR3 region has the DNA TGTGCCAGCAGTTCGTATGCAGGGGAAGGAGGGGAGCTGTTTTTT. Translating it yields CASSSYAGEGGELFF.